One TCR beta chain is described in this entry. This specimen belongs to a study of blood T cell repertoires in COVID-19. The wider study: T cells, B-cell-depleted T cells, or PBMCs provided the cDNA or gDNA that served as material.

V was trimmed by 7 bases and J by 4 bases, leaving 20 bases between them. There are 16 residues in the CDR3. CDR1 is MNHEY and CDR2 is SMNVEV in the germline V gene (reference sequence). Participant age was about 18 to 89 years, and participants resided in approximately 25 US areas. Some clones are missing from TCRdb's copy, which holds only in-frame ones; the method was immunoSEQ multiplex PCR. This sample has about 220,000 clones, with 85% to 90% found just once. This clonotype originated in a woman in her forties or fifties with acute COVID-19. The chain recombines TRBV27 with TRBJ2-4; D may be TRBD1 (6 bases). Sequenced sample: PBMCs or T cells enriched from blood (not recorded which). This chain's CDR3 is CASKIVQGQQKNIQYF. CDR3 nucleotides: TGTGCCAGCAAAATTGTTCAGGGGCAGCAGAAAAACATTCAGTACTTC.